This passage covers 18 T cell receptor beta chains from one sample sequenced in a study of T cell repertoires in cytomegalovirus infection. Their antigens are not known. MiXCR was run by TCRdb on the reads, yielding one entry per CDR3 protein. The data show approximately 50,000 distinct CDR3 sequences, about 20% seen once. The sample here was CD8+ T cells from cultured PBMCs, taken from culture after CMV antigen stimulation. Receptors were obtained from a human donor in good health (CMV status not recorded). Some clones in this sample may be carry-over from other donors' samples.

This clonotype was observed at least ten times. This sequence joins TRBV20-1 and TRBJ2-7, with a weak D call TRBD2 (5 bases). Germline loops: CDR1 DFQATT, CDR2 SNEGSKA (reference sequence). CDR3 length equals 12 residues. Between the trimmed V and J ends, which lost 2 bases and 4 bases, there was a span of 9 bases. The CDR3 is CSARNREYEQYF. CDR3 sequence (DNA): TGCAGTGCTAGAAATCGGGAATACGAGCAGTACTTC.

J is TRBJ2-7 and V is TRBV7-9, with no clear D. CDR1 is SEHNR, CDR2 FQNEAQ, per germline (reference sequence). Trimming cost V 5 bases and J 9 bases, with 17 bases left between them. The CDR3 is 13 residues long. In nucleotides, the CDR3 is TGTGCCAGCAGCCCTCTTGCCAAAGAAAGGCAGTACTTC. This sequence encodes CASSPLAKERQYF.

This rearrangement joins TRBV6-2 or TRBV6-3 to TRBJ1-1; maybe TRBD1 (5 bases). CDR1 is MNHEY and CDR2 is SVGEGT in the germline V gene. Deletions cut 0 bases from V and 0 bases from J, with 14 bases between. This CDR3 comprises 17 residues. The CDR3 sequence is CASSYSGQGLMNTEAFF. The DNA of the CDR3 is TGTGCCAGCAGTTACTCTGGGCAGGGCCTCATGAACACTGAAGCTTTCTTT.

V is TRBV6-2 or TRBV6-3 and J is TRBJ2-1, with 10 bases identical to TRBD1. Germline V lookup: CDR1 MNHEY, CDR2 SVGEGT. The CDR3 is 15 residues long. Unmatched junction bases numbered 3, after V lost 4 bases and J lost 3 bases. CDR3 bases: TGTGCCAGCAGTTTCCGGGACAGGGGCTACAATGAGCAGTTCTTC. It yields the protein CASSFRDRGYNEQFF.

In its sample, this clonotype was seen a few times. The chain has TRBV4-1 and TRBJ1-1; no definite D call. V lost 1 base to trimming and J lost 1 base, with 10 bases between them. Germline-derived CDR1 and CDR2 are MGHRA and YSYEKL. The CDR3 has 15 amino acids. CDR3 DNA: TGCGCCAGCAGCCAAGTATTGAGCCAGAACACTGAAGCTTTCTTT. The encoded protein is CASSQVLSQNTEAFF.

The chain carries TRBV11-2 and TRBJ2-1, with 11 positions matching TRBD2. With V trimmed by 1 base and J by 5 bases, 7 bases remained unmatched. Looked up from germline, CDR1 is SGHAT and CDR2 is FQNNGV. CDR3 length equals 17 residues. CDR3 protein: CASSLAGLAGRNNEQFF. CDR3 bases: TGTGCCAGCAGCTTAGCTGGACTAGCGGGTCGGAACAATGAGCAGTTCTTC.

The gene calls are TRBV7-2 and TRBJ1-1, with D perhaps matching TRBD1 (5 bases). The germline V gene has CDR1 SGHTA and CDR2 FQGNSA. The ends were cut back, 0 bases at V and 10 bases at J, with 21 bases in the middle. The CDR3 has 16 amino acids. The CDR3 coding sequence is TGTGCCAGCAGCTTAGCTGAGACGCCTCTCCTCGGGGGAGCTTTCTTT. Translated, it gives CASSLAETPLLGGAFF.

The rearrangement joins TRBV7-6 to TRBJ2-1; 8 bases agree with TRBD1. With 2 bases clipped from V and 9 bases from J, the junction kept 9 bases outside the gene matches. Germline V CDR1 and CDR2: SGHVS, FNYEAQ. The CDR3 length is 15 residues. CDR3: CASSLRQGTGSEQFF. Here the CDR3 DNA reads TGTGCCAGCAGCTTAAGACAGGGGACCGGCTCTGAGCAGTTCTTC.

The chain carries TRBV29-1 and TRBJ1-1; D gene ambiguous. Germline CDR1 is SQVTM and CDR2 is ANQGSEA. This CDR3 contains 14 residues. The V gene lost 6 bases and the J gene lost 3 bases, with 17 bases spanning the gap. The CDR3 region has the DNA TGCAGCGTGGACGGCCTCGAAAGGGACACTGAAGCTTTCTTT. It translates to CSVDGLERDTEAFF.

The table lists this clonotype with a few counts. J is TRBJ2-1 and V is TRBV6-2 or TRBV6-3; 11 nucleotides match TRBD2. V dropped 6 bases and J dropped 7; count of bases not matched to a gene: 8. This CDR3 has 15 residues. Germline lookup yields CDR1 MNHEY and CDR2 SVGEGT. CDR3 in amino acids: CASSLSGGAGNEQFF. Written as DNA, the CDR3 is TGTGCCAGCAGCCTTAGCGGGGGGGCCGGAAATGAGCAGTTCTTC.

This clonotype was seen a few times. The chain is built from TRBV7-2 and TRBJ2-7; either TRBD1 or TRBD2 may supply D (5 bases each). The CDR3 is 14 residues long. Between the trimmed V and J ends, which lost 3 bases and 2 bases, there was a span of 11 bases. The V gene's germline CDR1 is SGHTA and CDR2 FQGNSA. The CDR3 is CASSLRGAPYEQYF. CDR3 in DNA: TGTGCCAGCAGCTTGAGGGGTGCGCCCTACGAGCAGTACTTC.

The CDR3, as DNA: TGTGCCAGCAGCATGGGACGGCTGAATCAGCCCCAGCATTTT. It is translated as CASSMGRLNQPQHF. The V call is TRBV5-6, the J call TRBJ1-5, with D possibly matching TRBD1 (5 bases). Per the germline V gene, CDR1 is SGHDT and CDR2 is YYEEEE. The ends were cut back, 4 bases at V and 4 bases at J, with 12 bases in the middle. The CDR3 totals 14 residues. The full variable domain, completed using reference TRBV5-6 and TRBJ1-5, is DAGVTQSPTHLIKTRGQQVTLRCSPKSGHDTVSWYQQALGQGPQFIFQYYEEEERQRGNFPDRFSGHQFPNYSSELNVNALLLGDSALYLCASSMGRLNQPQHFGDGTRLSIL.

This clonotype has a handful of counts. The chain couples TRBV12-3 or TRBV12-4 to TRBJ1-2; unclear D gene. V was cut by 8 bases and J by 0 bases, with 16 bases left in between. The CDR3 is 15 amino acids. This CDR3 reads CASAVAWDSNYGYTF. The CDR3 DNA reads TGTGCCAGCGCGGTCGCGTGGGATTCTAACTATGGCTACACCTTC.

The CDR3 here is CASSYSSGQALYGYTF. In DNA form, the CDR3 reads TGTGCCAGCAGTTACTCCTCGGGACAGGCTCTCTATGGCTACACCTTC. The chain carries TRBV6-5 and TRBJ1-2; 8 bases are a match to TRBD1. V gave up 0 bases and J gave up 4 bases; unmatched junction bases: 7. Looked up from germline, CDR1 is MNHEY and CDR2 is SVGAGI. The CDR3 spans 16 residues.

The chain combines TRBV11-3 with TRBJ2-7; D is undetermined. V gave up 3 bases and J gave up 3 bases, with 6 bases separating them. The length of the CDR3 is 12 residues. Looked up from germline, CDR1 is SGHNT and CDR2 is YENEEA. This chain's CDR3 is CASSFSNYEQYF. For the CDR3, the DNA is TGTGCCAGCAGCTTTTCAAACTACGAGCAGTACTTC.

The chain links TRBV12-3 or TRBV12-4 to TRBJ1-1; D is possibly TRBD1 (6 bases). The CDR3 is made up of 14 amino acids. Between the trimmed V and J ends, which lost 5 bases and 4 bases, there was a span of 14 bases. CDR3 sequence: CASSLGSTGTEAFF. CDR3 nucleotide sequence: TGTGCCAGCAGTCTAGGGTCGACAGGCACTGAAGCTTTCTTT.

The rearrangement uses TRBV6-1 and TRBJ2-7; weak D call: TRBD1 (6 bases). This CDR3 is 15 amino acids long. Trimming left V 3 bases short and J 0 bases short, with 12 bases between. From germline, CDR1 is MNHNS and CDR2 SASEGT. CDR3 sequence: CASSDTGISSYEQYF. Here the CDR3 DNA reads TGTGCCAGCAGTGACACAGGGATTAGCTCCTACGAGCAGTACTTC.

This clonotype has more than one count but fewer than ten. V and J are TRBV23-1 and TRBJ2-1, with D possibly being TRBD1 (6 bases). TRBV23-1 carries the ORF label, with uncertain function. The CDR3 totals 21 residues. V was shortened by 2 bases and J by 4 bases, with 30 bases between the two germline ends. CDR3: CASSQKPPSAWTSGDYNEQFF. In DNA, the CDR3 is TGCGCCAGCAGTCAAAAACCTCCTTCGGCGTGGACATCAGGGGATTACAATGAGCAGTTCTTC.